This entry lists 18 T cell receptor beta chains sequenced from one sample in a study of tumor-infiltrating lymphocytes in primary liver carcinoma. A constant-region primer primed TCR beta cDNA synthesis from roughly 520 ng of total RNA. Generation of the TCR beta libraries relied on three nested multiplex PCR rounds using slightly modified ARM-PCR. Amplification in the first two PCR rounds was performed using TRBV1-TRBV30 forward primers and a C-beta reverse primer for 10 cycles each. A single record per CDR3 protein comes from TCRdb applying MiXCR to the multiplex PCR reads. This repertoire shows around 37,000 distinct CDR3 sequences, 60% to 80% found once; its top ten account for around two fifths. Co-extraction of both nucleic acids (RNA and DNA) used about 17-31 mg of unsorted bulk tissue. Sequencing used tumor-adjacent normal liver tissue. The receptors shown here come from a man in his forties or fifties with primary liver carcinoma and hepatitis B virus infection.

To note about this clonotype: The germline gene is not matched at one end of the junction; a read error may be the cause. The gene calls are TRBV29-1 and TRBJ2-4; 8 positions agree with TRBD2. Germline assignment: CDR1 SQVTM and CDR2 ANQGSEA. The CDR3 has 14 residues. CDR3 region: CSVGGRGAGNIKYF. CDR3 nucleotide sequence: TGCAGCGTTGGGGGGCGGGGGGCTGGAAACATTAAGTACTTC.

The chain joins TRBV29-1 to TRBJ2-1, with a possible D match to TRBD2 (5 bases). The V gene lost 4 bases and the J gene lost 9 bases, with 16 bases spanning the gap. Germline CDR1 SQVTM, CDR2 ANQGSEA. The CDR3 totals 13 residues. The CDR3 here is CSVVWAQSGEQFF. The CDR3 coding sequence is TGCAGCGTTGTCTGGGCCCAGAGCGGTGAGCAGTTCTTC.

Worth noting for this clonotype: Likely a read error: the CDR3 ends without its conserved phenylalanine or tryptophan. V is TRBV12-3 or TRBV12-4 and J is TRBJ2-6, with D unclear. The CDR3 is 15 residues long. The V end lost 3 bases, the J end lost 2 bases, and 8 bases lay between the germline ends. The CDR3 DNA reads TGTGCCAGCAGTTTCGGATTACCTGGGGCCAACGTCCTGACTTTA. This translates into CASSFGLPGANVLTL.

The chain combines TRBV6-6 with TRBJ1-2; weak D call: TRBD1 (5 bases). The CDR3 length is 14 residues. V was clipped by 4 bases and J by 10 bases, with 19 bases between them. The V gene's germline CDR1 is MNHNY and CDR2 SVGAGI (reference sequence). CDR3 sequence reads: CASSWTQGARVYTF. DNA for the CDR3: TGTGCCAGCAGTTGGACACAAGGGGCGCGTGTCTACACCTTC.

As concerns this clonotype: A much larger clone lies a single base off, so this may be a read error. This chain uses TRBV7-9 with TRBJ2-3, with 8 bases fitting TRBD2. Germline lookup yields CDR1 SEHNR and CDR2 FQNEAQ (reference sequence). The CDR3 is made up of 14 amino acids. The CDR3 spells CASSLVREGDMQYF. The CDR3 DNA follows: TGTGCCAGCAGCTTAGTCCGGGAGGGGGATATGCAGTATTTT.

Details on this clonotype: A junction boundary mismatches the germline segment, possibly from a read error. CDR3 DNA: TGTGTCAGCAACATAGGAAAGACTAGCGGGGCCTCACGGTTCGGCAATGAACAGTTCTTC. It specifies CVSNIGKTSGASRFGNEQFF. The gene calls are TRBV11-1 and TRBJ2-1, with 11 bases identical to TRBD2. Germline V gene sequence: CDR1 SGHAT, CDR2 FQDESV (reference sequence). The CDR3 consists of 20 residues.

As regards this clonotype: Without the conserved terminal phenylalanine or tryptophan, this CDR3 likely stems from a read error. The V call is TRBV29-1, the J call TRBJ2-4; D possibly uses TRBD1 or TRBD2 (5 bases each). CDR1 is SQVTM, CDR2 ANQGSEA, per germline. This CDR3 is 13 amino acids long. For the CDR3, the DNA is TGCAGCATTGAGTACGGGGACGCAGACATTCAGTACTTA. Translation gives CSIEYGDADIQYL.

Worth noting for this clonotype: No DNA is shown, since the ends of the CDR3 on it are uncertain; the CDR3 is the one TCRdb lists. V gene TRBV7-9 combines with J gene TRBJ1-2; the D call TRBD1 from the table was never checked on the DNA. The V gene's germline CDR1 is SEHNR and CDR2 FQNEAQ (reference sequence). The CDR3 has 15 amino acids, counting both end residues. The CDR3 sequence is CASSLGPGGAYGCTF.

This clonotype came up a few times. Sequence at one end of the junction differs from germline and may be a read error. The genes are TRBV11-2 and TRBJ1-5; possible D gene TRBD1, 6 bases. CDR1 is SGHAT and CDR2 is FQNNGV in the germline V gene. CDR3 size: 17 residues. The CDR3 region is CASSLVGVTGSDQPQHF. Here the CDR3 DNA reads TGCGCCAGCAGCTTAGTAGGGGTAACAGGGAGCGATCAACCCCAGCATTTT.

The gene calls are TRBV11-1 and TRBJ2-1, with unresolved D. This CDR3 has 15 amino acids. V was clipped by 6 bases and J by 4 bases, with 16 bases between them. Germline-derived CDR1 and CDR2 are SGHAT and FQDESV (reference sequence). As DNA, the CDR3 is TGTGCCAGCAGTGACTCTGGCTCATCATACAATGAGCAGTTCTTC. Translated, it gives CASSDSGSSYNEQFF.

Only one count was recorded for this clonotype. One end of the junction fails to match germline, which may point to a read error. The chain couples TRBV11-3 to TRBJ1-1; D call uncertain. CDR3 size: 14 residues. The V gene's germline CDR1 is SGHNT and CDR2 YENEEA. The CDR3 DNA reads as TGTACCAGCAGCTTAGGACCGTCGAACACTGAAGCCTTCTTT. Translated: CTSSLGPSNTEAFF.

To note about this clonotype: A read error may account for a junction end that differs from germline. The CDR3 reads CASSYEVSYEQNF. DNA for the CDR3: TGTGCCAGCAGTTACGAGGTATCATACGAGCAGAACTTC. The rearrangement uses TRBV6-2 or TRBV6-3 and TRBJ2-7; D gene unclear. Germline CDR1 and CDR2: MNHEY and SVGEGT. This CDR3 comprises 13 residues.

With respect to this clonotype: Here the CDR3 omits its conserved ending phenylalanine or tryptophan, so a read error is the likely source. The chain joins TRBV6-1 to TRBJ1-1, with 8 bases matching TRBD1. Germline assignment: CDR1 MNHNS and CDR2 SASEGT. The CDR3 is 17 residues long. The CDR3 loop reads CASSEGGGQGANTGAFV. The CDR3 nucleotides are TGTGCCAGCAGTGAAGGTGGAGGGCAGGGGGCTAACACTGGAGCTTTCGTT.

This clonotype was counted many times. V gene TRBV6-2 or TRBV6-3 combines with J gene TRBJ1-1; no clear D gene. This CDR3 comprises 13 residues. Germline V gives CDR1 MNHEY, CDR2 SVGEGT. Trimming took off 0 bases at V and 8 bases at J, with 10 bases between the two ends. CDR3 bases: TGTGCCAGCAGTTACTCCGGGAGAAGGGAAGCTTTCTTT. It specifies CASSYSGRREAFF.

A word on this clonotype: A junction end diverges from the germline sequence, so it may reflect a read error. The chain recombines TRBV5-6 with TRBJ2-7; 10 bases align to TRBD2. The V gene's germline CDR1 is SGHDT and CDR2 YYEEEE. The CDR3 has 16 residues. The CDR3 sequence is CASNLNRTSGSYEQYF. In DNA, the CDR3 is TGTGCCAGCAACTTGAATAGGACTAGCGGCTCCTACGAGCAGTACTTC.

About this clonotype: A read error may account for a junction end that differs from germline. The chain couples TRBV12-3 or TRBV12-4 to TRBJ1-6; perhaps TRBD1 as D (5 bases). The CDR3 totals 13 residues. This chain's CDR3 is CASPLGGNSLLHF. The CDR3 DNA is TGTGCCAGCCCATTGGGGGGGAATTCACTCCTCCACTTT.

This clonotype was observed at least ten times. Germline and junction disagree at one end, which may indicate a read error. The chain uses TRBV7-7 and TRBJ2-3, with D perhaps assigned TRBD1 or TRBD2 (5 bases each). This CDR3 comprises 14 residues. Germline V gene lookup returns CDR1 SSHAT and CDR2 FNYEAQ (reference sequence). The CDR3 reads CASSLDGAGDTQYF. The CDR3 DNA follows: TGTGCTAGCAGCTTAGACGGGGCTGGAGATACGCAGTATTTT.

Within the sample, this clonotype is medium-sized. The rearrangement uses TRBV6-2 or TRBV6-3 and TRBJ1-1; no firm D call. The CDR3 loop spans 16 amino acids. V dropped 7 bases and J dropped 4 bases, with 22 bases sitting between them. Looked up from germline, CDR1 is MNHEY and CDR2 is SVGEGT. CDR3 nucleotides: TGTGCCAGCACTATAATCTGGACGAGGGTAGTCACTGAAGCTTTCTTT. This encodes CASTIIWTRVVTEAFF.